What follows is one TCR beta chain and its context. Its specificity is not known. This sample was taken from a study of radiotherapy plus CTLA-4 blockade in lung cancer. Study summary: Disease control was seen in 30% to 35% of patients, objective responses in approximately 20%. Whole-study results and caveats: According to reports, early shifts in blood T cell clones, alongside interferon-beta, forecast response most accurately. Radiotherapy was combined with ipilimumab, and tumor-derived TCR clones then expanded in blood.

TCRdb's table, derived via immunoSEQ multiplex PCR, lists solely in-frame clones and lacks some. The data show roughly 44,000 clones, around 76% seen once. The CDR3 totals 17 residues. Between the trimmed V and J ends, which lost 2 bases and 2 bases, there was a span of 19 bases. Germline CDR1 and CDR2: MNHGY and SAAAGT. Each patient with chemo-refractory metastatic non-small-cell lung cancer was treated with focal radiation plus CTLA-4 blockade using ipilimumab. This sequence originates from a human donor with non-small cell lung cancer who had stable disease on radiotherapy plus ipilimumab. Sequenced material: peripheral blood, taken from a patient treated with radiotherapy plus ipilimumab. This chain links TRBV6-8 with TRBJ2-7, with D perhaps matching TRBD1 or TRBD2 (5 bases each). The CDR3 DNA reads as TGTGCCAGCAGTTACCGGATAGACGGGGCGATACCCTACGAGCAGTACTTC. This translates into CASSYRIDGAIPYEQYF.